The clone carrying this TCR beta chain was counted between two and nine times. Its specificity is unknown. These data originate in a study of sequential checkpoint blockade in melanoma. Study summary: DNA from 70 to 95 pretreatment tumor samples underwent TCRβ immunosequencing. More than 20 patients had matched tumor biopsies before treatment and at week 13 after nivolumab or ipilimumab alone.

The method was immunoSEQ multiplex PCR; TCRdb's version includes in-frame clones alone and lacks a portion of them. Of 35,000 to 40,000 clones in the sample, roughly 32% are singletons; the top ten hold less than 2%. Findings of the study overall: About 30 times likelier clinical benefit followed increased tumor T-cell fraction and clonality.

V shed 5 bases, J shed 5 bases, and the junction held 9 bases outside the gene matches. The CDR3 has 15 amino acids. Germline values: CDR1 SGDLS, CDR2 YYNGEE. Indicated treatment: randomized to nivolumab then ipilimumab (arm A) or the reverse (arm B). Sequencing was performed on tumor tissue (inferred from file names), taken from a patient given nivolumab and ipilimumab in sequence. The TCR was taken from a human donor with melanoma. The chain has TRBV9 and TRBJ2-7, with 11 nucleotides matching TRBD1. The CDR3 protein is CASSEGTGGRNEQYF. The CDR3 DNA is TGTGCCAGCAGTGAGGGGACAGGGGGTCGGAACGAGCAGTACTTC.